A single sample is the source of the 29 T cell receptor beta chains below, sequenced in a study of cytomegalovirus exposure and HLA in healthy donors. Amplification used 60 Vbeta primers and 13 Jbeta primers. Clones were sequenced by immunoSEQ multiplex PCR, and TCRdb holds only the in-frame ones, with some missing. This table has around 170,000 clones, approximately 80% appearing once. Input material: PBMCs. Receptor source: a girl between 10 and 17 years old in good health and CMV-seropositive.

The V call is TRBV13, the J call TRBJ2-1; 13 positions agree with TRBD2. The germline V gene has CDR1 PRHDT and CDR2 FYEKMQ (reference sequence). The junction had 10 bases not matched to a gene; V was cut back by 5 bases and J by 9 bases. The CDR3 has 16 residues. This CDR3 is CASSTRTSGRMAEQFF. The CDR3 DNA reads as TGTGCCAGCAGCACCCGGACTAGCGGGAGAATGGCTGAGCAGTTCTTC.

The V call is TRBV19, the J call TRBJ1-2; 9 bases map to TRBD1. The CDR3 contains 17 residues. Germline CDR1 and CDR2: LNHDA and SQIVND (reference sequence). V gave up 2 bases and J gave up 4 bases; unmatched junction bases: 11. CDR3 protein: CASSISPGQGFIYGYTF. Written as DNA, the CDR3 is TGTGCCAGTAGTATATCCCCCGGACAGGGGTTCATCTATGGCTACACCTTC.

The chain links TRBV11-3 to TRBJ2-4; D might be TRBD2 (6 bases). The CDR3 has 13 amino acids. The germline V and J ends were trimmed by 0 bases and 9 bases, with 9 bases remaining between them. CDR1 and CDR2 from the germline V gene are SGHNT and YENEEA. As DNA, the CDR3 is TGTGCCAGCAGCTTAGAAACTAGCAGCATTCAGTACTTC. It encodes CASSLETSSIQYF.

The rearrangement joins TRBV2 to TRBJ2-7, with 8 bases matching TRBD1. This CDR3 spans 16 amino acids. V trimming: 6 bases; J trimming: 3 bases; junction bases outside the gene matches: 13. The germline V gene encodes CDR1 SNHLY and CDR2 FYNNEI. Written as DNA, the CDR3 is TGTGCCAGCAGATCGATCGGGACAGGAGCACACTACGAGCAGTACTTC. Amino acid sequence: CASRSIGTGAHYEQYF.

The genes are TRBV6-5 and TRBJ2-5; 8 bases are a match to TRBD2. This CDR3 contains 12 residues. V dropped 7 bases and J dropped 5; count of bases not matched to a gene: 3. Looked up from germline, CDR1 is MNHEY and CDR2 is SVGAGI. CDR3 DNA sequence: TGTGCCAGCAATCGGGGGGGGGAGACCCAGTACTTC. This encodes CASNRGGETQYF.

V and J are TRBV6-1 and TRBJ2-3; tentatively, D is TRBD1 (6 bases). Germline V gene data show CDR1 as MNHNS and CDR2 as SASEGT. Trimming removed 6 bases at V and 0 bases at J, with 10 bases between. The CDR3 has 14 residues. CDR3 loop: CASRQGFSTDTQYF. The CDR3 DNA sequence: TGTGCCAGCAGGCAGGGGTTTAGCACAGATACGCAGTATTTT.

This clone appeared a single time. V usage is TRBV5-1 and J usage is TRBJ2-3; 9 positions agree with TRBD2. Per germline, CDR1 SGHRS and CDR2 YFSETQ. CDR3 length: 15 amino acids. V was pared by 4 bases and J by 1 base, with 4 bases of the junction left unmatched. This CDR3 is CASSLSGGGTDTQYF. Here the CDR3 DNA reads TGCGCCAGCAGCCTTAGCGGGGGTGGCACAGATACGCAGTATTTT.

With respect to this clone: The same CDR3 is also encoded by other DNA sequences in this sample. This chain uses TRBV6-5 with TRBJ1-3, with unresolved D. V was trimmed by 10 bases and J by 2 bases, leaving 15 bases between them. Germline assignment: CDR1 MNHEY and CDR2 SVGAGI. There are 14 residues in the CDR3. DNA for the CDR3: TGTGCCACCCAAACCCGCGGTACTGGAAACACCATATATTTT. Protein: CATQTRGTGNTIYF.

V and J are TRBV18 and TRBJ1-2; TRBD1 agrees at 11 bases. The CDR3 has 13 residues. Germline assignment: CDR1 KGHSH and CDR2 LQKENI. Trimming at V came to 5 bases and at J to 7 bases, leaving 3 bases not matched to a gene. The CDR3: CASSAGTGGGYTF. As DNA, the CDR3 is TGTGCCAGCTCAGCCGGGACAGGGGGTGGCTACACCTTC. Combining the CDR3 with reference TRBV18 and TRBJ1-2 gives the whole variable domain NAGVMQNPRHLVRRRGQEARLRCSPMKGHSHVYWYRQLPEEGLKFMVYLQKENIIDESGMPKERFSAEFPKEGPSILRIQQVVRGDSAAYFCASSAGTGGGYTFGSGTRLTVV.

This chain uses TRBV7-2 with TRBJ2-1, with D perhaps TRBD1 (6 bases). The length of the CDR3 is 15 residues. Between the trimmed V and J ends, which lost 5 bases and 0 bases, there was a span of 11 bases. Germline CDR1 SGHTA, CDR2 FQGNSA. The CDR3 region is CASSPQGHSYNEQFF. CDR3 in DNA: TGTGCCAGCAGCCCCCAGGGGCACTCCTACAATGAGCAGTTCTTC.

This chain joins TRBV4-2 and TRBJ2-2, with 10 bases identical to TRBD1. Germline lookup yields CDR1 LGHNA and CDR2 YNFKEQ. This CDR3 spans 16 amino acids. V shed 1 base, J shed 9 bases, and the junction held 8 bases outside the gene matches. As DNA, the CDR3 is TGTGCCAGCAGCCAAGGGGCGACAGGGGGCCCCAGGGAGCTGTTTTTT. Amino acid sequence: CASSQGATGGPRELFF.

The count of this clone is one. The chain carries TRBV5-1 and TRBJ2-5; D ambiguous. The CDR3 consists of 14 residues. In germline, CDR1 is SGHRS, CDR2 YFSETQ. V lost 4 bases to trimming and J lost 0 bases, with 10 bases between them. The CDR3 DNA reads TGCGCCAGCAGCCTCACCCGGTACCAAGAGACCCAGTACTTC. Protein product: CASSLTRYQETQYF.

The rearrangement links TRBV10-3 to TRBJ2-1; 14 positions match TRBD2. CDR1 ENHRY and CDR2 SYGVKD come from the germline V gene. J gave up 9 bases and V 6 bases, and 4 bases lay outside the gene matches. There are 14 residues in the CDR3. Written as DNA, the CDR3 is TGTGCCATCAGGGGACTAGCGGGAGAGCGTGAGCAGTTCTTC. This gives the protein CAIRGLAGEREQFF.

The CDR3 DNA reads as TGTGCCAGCAGCGGACTAGGTGGGGAGCAGTACTTC. The encoded protein is CASSGLGGEQYF. The chain joins TRBV4-2 to TRBJ2-7, with 7 positions matching TRBD2. Germline loops: CDR1 LGHNA, CDR2 YNFKEQ. V dropped 5 bases and J dropped 7; count of bases not matched to a gene: 5. The CDR3 runs 12 residues.

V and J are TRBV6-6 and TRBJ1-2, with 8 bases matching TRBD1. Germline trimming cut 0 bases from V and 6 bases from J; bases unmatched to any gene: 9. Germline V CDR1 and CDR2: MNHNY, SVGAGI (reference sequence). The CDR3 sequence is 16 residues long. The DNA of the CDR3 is TGTGCCAGCAGTTACTCCGAGACAGGGGTTGAAGATGGCTACACCTTC. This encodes CASSYSETGVEDGYTF.

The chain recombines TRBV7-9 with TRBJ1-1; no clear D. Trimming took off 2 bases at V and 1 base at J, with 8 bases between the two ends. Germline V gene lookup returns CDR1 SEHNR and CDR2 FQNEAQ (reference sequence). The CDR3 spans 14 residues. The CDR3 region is CASSLNSGNTEAFF. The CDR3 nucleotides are TGTGCCAGCAGCTTAAATTCCGGGAACACTGAAGCTTTCTTT.

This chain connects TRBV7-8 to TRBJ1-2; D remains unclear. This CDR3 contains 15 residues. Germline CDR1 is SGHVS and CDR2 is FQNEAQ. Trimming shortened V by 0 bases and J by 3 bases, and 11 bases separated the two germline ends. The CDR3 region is CASSLAGRQDYGYTF. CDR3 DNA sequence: TGTGCCAGCAGCTTAGCGGGCCGTCAAGACTATGGCTACACCTTC. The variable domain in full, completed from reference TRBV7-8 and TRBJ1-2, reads GAGVSQSPRYKVAKRGQDVALRCDPISGHVSLFWYQQALGQGPEFLTYFQNEAQLDKSGLPSDRFFAERPEGSVSTLKIQRTQQEDSAVYLCASSLAGRQDYGYTFGSGTRLTVV.

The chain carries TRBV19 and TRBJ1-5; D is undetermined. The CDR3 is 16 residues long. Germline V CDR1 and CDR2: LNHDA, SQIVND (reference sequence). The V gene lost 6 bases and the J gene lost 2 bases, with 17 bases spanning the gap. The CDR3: CASSHPRTSGNQPQHF. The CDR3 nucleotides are TGTGCCAGTAGCCACCCCCGGACTTCCGGCAATCAGCCCCAGCATTTT. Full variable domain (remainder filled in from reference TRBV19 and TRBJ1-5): DGGITQSPKYLFRKEGQNVTLSCEQNLNHDAMYWYRQDPGQGLRLIYYSQIVNDFQKGDIAEGYSVSREKKESFPLTVTSAQKNPTAFYLCASSHPRTSGNQPQHFGDGTRLSIL.

CDR3 DNA: TGTGCCAGCAGCTTACAGGGCGAGGAGACCCAGTACTTC. It codes for CASSLQGEETQYF. The chain couples TRBV11-2 to TRBJ2-5; a weak D match, TRBD1 (5 bases). V lost 2 bases and J 5 bases, leaving 9 bases between the germline ends. The CDR3 runs 13 residues. The germline V gene encodes CDR1 SGHAT and CDR2 FQNNGV.

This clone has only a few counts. The chain's CDR3 is CASSIPRGEQFF. CDR3 bases: TGTGCCAGCAGCATCCCCCGGGGTGAGCAGTTCTTC. V and J are TRBV11-3 and TRBJ2-1, with TRBD2 as a possible D gene (5 bases). Deletions cut 5 bases from V and 9 bases from J, with 11 bases between. Per germline, CDR1 SGHNT and CDR2 YENEEA. CDR3 length equals 12 residues.

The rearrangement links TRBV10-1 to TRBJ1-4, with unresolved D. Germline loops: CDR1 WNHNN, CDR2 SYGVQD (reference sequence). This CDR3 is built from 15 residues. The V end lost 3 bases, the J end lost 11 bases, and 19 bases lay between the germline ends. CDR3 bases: TGCGCCAGCAGTGAATTAGTATTTCGGGTTAGGAAACTGTTTTTT. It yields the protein CASSELVFRVRKLFF.

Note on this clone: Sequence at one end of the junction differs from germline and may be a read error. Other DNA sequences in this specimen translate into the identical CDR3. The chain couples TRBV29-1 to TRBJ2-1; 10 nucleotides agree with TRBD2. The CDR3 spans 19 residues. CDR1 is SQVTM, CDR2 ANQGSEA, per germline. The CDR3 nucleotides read TGCAGTGTTGAAGATTGGGACAGGAGGACTAGCGGTCCTTACAATGAGCAGTTCTTC. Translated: CSVEDWDRRTSGPYNEQFF.

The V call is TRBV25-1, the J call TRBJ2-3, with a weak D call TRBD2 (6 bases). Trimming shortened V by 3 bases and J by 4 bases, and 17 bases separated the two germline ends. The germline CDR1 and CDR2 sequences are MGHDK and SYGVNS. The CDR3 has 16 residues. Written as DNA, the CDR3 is TGTGCCAGCAGTGATGCAGGAGCTGGGGAGGCAGATACGCAGTATTTT. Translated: CASSDAGAGEADTQYF.

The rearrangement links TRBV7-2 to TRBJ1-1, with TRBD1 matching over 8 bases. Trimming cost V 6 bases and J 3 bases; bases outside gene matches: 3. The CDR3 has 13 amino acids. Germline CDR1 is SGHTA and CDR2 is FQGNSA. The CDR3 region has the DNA TGTGCCAGCAGGCCACAGGGGGACACTGAAGCTTTCTTT. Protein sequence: CASRPQGDTEAFF.

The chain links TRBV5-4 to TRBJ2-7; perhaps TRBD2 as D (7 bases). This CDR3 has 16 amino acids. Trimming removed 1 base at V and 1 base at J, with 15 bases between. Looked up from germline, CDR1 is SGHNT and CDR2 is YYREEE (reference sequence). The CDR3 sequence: CASSLRTRGGSYEQYF. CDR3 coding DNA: TGTGCCAGCAGCTTGCGGACGAGGGGGGGATCCTACGAGCAGTACTTC.

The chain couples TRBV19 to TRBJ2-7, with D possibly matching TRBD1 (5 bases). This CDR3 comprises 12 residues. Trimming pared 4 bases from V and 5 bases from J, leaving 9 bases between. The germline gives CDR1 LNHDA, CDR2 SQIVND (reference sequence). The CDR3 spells CASSTGMHEQYF. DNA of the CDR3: TGTGCCAGTAGTACAGGGATGCACGAGCAGTACTTC.

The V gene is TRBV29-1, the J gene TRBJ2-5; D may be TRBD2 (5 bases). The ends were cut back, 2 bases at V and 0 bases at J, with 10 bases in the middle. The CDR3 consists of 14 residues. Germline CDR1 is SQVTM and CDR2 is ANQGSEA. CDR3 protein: CSVEKSDYQETQYF. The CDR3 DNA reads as TGCAGCGTTGAAAAGTCGGACTACCAAGAGACCCAGTACTTC.

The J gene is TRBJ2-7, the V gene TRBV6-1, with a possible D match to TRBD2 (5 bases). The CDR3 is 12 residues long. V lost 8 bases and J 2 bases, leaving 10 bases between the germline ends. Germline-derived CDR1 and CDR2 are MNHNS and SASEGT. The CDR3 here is CASRASTYEQYF. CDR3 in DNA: TGTGCCAGCCGAGCTAGCACCTACGAGCAGTACTTC.

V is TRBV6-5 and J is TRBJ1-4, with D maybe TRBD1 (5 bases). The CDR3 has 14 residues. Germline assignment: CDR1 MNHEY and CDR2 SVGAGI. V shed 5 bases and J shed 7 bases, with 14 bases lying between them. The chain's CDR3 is CASSPGELREKLFF. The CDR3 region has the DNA TGTGCCAGCAGTCCGGGGGAATTGCGTGAAAAACTGTTTTTT.